This TCR beta chain came from a study of blood T cell repertoires in COVID-19. Looked up from germline, CDR1 is SGHTA and CDR2 is FQGNSA. The CDR3 has 13 residues. V lost 3 bases and J lost 7, with 12 bases in between. Membership in each cohort depended on participant-reported clinical history. The authors' processing: Estimation of nucleated cell counts was performed using reference gene primer amplification. The data were produced by immunoSEQ multiplex PCR, yet TCRdb's version contains in-frame clones alone and is incomplete. The DNA was the basis for D and trimming; V, J and clone size are from that table. In the table there are about 250,000 clones, about four fifths of which are singletons.

What was sequenced was PBMCs or T cells enriched from blood (not recorded which). The V call is TRBV7-2, the J call TRBJ1-2; D gene unclear. This clonotype was obtained from a middle-aged woman who had been exposed to COVID-19. The CDR3 loop reads CASSFESEGGYTF. The CDR3 nucleotides read TGTGCCAGCAGCTTTGAAAGCGAGGGTGGCTACACCTTC.